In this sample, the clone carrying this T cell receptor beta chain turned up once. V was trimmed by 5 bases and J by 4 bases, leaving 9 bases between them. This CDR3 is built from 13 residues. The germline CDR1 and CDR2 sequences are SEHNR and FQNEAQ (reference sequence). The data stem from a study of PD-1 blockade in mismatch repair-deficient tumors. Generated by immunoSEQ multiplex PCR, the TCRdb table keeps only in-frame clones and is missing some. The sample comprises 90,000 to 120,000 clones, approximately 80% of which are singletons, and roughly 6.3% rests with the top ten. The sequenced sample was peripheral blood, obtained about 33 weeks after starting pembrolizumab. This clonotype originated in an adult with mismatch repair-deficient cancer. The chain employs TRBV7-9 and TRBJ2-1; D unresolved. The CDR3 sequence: CASSHRNYNEQFF. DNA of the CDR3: TGTGCCAGCAGCCATCGGAATTACAATGAGCAGTTCTTC.